These 15 T cell receptor beta chains came from one sample sequenced in a study of T cell repertoires in cytomegalovirus infection. No antigen has been identified for these receptors. MiXCR was run by TCRdb on the reads, yielding one entry per CDR3 protein. The sample has 60,000 to 75,000 distinct CDR3 sequences, approximately 22% seen once. Sequencing was performed on PBMCs, sequenced either directly or after in vitro stimulation (not recorded which). These TCRs come from a human donor in good health (CMV status not recorded). Some clones in this sample may be carry-over from other donors' samples.

Only a few counts were recorded for this clonotype. This rearrangement joins TRBV9 to TRBJ1-2; D remains unclear. The length of the CDR3 is 15 residues. V was cut by 4 bases and J by 0 bases, with 13 bases left in between. CDR1 is SGDLS, CDR2 YYNGEE, per germline. The CDR3 sequence: CASSPRTVANYGYTF. CDR3 sequence (DNA): TGTGCCAGCAGCCCCCGGACTGTAGCTAACTATGGCTACACCTTC.

The chain couples TRBV29-1 to TRBJ2-7; TRBD2 agrees at 7 bases. The CDR3 contains 12 residues. V dropped 6 bases and J dropped 5; count of bases not matched to a gene: 7. Germline assignment: CDR1 SQVTM and CDR2 ANQGSEA. The CDR3 reads CSVRRESNEQYF. Written as DNA, the CDR3 is TGCAGCGTCCGGCGGGAGTCCAACGAGCAGTACTTC.

This chain uses TRBV11-2 with TRBJ2-2; D remains ambiguous. Per the germline V gene, CDR1 is SGHAT and CDR2 is FQNNGV. The CDR3 sequence is 14 residues long. V was cut by 4 bases and J by 2 bases, with 8 bases left in between. CDR3 coding DNA: TGTGCCAGCAGCTCTCCCCGAAACACCGGGGAGCTGTTTTTT. This sequence encodes CASSSPRNTGELFF.

V is TRBV12-3 or TRBV12-4 and J is TRBJ1-1, with 9 nucleotides matching TRBD1. V dropped 3 bases and J dropped 10; count of bases not matched to a gene: 3. The CDR3 is made up of 12 amino acids. The CDR3: CASSFGTGTAFF. CDR3 in DNA: TGTGCCAGCAGTTTCGGGACAGGGACAGCTTTCTTT.

This clonotype showed up many times. The chain recombines TRBV7-9 with TRBJ2-5; D ambiguous. The germline V and J ends were trimmed by 4 bases and 0 bases, with 9 bases remaining between them. The germline V gene encodes CDR1 SEHNR and CDR2 FQNEAQ (reference sequence). The CDR3 is made up of 14 amino acids. CDR3 amino acids: CASSSSVYQETQYF. CDR3 DNA: TGTGCCAGCAGCTCCTCAGTGTACCAAGAGACCCAGTACTTC.

The table lists this clonotype with a few counts. This chain uses TRBV7-2 with TRBJ2-5, with 11 bases fitting TRBD2. J lost 3 bases, V lost 1 base, and 1 base had no gene match. This CDR3 has 15 residues. Germline V gene lookup returns CDR1 SGHTA and CDR2 FQGNSA. The CDR3 DNA sequence: TGTGCCAGCAGCTTAGAGACTAGCGGGAAAGAGACCCAGTACTTC. The encoded protein is CASSLETSGKETQYF.

The chain couples TRBV27 to TRBJ2-1; 7 bases match TRBD1. The germline V gene encodes CDR1 MNHEY and CDR2 SMNVEV (reference sequence). After removal of 10 bases from V and 9 bases from J, the junction contained 12 bases not matched to a gene. This CDR3 has 13 amino acids. For the CDR3, the DNA is TGTGCCATCCCCGACAGGGATGGTACTGAGCAGTTCTTC. Translating it yields CAIPDRDGTEQFF.

This clonotype showed up many times. The V call is TRBV7-2, the J call TRBJ2-1; D is possibly TRBD2 (6 bases). Germline CDR1 is SGHTA and CDR2 is FQGNSA. The V gene lost 5 bases and the J gene lost 9 bases, with 14 bases spanning the gap. This CDR3 is built from 13 residues. CDR3: CASSLTVGGEQFF. The DNA for the CDR3 is TGTGCCAGCAGCCTTACGGTCGGGGGTGAGCAGTTCTTC.

This clonotype was seen more than once but under ten times. The V call is TRBV25-1, the J call TRBJ2-2; 10 bases align to TRBD1. Germline CDR1 and CDR2: MGHDK and SYGVNS. The CDR3 length is 16 residues. Trimming took 6 bases from V and 5 from J; bases not matched to a gene: 9. Here the CDR3 DNA reads TGTGCCAGCAGCCAAACCGGGACAGGGGTAACCGGGGAGCTGTTTTTT. Protein sequence: CASSQTGTGVTGELFF.

This clonotype was observed many times. The V call is TRBV11-2, the J call TRBJ1-5; tentative D call: TRBD1 (6 bases). CDR1 and CDR2 from the germline V gene are SGHAT and FQNNGV. V was clipped by 1 base and J by 6 bases, with 19 bases between them. The CDR3 loop spans 17 amino acids. CDR3 nucleotide sequence: TGTGCCAGCAGCTTAGTAGAGGGTTACAGGGCAGGTCAGCCCCAGCATTTT. This codes for CASSLVEGYRAGQPQHF.

V gene TRBV20-1 combines with J gene TRBJ1-5; D is unresolved. This CDR3 has 15 residues. CDR1 is DFQATT, CDR2 SNEGSKA, per germline (reference sequence). V lost 2 bases and J lost 0, with 11 bases in between. The CDR3 is CSARSVRYSNQPQHF. CDR3 DNA: TGCAGTGCTAGATCTGTGAGGTATAGCAATCAGCCCCAGCATTTT.

This rearrangement joins TRBV28 to TRBJ1-1; possible D gene TRBD1, 5 bases. CDR3 size: 14 residues. The V and J ends lost 6 bases and 0 bases respectively, with 11 bases between them. Germline-derived CDR1 and CDR2 are MDHEN and SYDVKM. CDR3 in amino acids: CASRRGRLNTEAFF. The CDR3 coding sequence is TGTGCCAGCAGAAGGGGCCGTTTGAACACTGAAGCTTTCTTT.

This clonotype was seen more than once but under ten times. The chain combines TRBV20-1 with TRBJ1-2; TRBD1 agrees at 7 bases. Germline values: CDR1 DFQATT, CDR2 SNEGSKA (reference sequence). V gave up 5 bases and J gave up 3 bases; unmatched junction bases: 12. The CDR3 loop spans 15 amino acids. In DNA, the CDR3 is TGCAGTGCTCCCAGGGGGGGGGGCCGTCACTATGGCTACACCTTC. Translation: CSAPRGGGRHYGYTF.

The chain joins TRBV20-1 to TRBJ2-7; a weak D match, TRBD1 (7 bases). The CDR3 is 14 amino acids. In germline, CDR1 is DFQATT, CDR2 SNEGSKA (reference sequence). Deletions cut 0 bases from V and 4 bases from J, with 13 bases between. CDR3 coding DNA: TGCAGTGCTAGAGAGGCGACAGGGAGGTACGAGCAGTACTTC. This sequence encodes CSAREATGRYEQYF.

V usage is TRBV25-1 and J usage is TRBJ2-5; no definite D call. Germline CDR1 and CDR2: MGHDK and SYGVNS. This CDR3 has 14 amino acids. Trimming left V 4 bases short and J 5 bases short, with 14 bases between. The CDR3 DNA sequence: TGTGCCAGCAGTGCAGGCTACGGGCGGGAGACCCAGTACTTC. Translated, it gives CASSAGYGRETQYF.